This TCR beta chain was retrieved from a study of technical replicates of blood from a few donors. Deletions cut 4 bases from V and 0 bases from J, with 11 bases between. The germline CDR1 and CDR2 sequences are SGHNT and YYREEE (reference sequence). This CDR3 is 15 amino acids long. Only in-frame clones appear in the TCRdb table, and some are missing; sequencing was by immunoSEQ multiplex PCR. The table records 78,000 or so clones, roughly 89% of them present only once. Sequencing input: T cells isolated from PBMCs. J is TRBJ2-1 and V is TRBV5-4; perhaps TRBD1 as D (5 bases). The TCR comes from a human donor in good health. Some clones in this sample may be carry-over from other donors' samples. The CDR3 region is CASSPDTSSYNEQFF. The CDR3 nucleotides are TGTGCCAGCAGCCCGGACACTTCCTCCTACAATGAGCAGTTCTTC.